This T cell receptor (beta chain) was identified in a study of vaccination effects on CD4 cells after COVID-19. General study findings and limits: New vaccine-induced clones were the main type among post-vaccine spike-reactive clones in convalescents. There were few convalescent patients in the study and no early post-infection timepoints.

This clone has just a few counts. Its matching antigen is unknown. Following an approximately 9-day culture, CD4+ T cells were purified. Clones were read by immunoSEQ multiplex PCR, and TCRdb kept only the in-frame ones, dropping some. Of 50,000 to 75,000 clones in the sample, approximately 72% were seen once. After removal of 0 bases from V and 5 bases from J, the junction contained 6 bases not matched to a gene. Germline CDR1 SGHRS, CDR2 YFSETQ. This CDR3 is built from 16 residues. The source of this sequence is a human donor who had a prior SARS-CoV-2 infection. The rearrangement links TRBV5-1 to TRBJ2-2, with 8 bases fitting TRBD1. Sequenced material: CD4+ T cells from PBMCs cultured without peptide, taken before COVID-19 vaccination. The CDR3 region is CASSLGFGQGTGELFF. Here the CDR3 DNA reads TGCGCCAGCAGCTTGGGGTTCGGACAGGGAACCGGGGAGCTGTTTTTT.